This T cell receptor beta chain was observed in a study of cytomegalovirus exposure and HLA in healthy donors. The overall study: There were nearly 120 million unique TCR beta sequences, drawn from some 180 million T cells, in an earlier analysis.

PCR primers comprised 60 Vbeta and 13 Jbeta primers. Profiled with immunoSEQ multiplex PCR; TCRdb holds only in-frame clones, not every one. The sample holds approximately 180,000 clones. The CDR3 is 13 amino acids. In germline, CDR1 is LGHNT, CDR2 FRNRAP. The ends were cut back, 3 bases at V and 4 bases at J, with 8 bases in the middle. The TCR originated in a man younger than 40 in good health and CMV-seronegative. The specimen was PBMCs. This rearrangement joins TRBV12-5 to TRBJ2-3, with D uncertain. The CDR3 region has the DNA TGTGCTAGTGGTTTAGCGTTCGCAGATACGCAGTATTTT. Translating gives CASGLAFADTQYF. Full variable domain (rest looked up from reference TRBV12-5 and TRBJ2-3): DARVTQTPRHKVTEMGQEVTMRCQPILGHNTVFWYRQTMMQGLELLAYFRNRAPLDDSGMPKDRFSAEMPDATLATLKIQPSEPRDSAVYFCASGLAFADTQYFGPGTRLTVL.